This T cell receptor (beta chain) is from a study of T cells after yellow fever vaccination. Overall study context: Fractions low in cell number were prepared with SMART-Seq v4 Ultra Low Input. Study-level results: Contaminating bulk clonotypes could be abundant in FACS-sorted repertoires. Primary-vaccination clones mostly resurfaced post-booster (about 95% CD4, about 87% CD8).

TCR cDNA, made by 5'RACE template switching, carried an added universal primer site and UMIs. MiXCR, run by TCRdb on the 5' RACE reads, gives a single entry per CDR3 protein. The table has some 69,000 distinct CDR3 sequences, approximately 6.2% seen once. This clonotype was seen many times. Its antigen remains unknown. The sample was CD4+ T cells sorted from PBMCs, taken less than 16 days after the first yellow fever vaccination. The clonotype originates from a man aged 18 to 35 who received the YFV17D yellow fever vaccine.

CDR3 protein: CASSDRVPYGYTF. DNA for the CDR3: TGCGCCAGCAGTGACAGGGTACCCTATGGCTACACCTTC. The chain links TRBV10-2 to TRBJ1-2, with D tentatively TRBD1 (5 bases). The germline V and J ends were trimmed by 3 bases and 4 bases, with 9 bases remaining between them. This CDR3 region has 13 residues. The germline CDR1 and CDR2 sequences are WSHSY and SAAADI.